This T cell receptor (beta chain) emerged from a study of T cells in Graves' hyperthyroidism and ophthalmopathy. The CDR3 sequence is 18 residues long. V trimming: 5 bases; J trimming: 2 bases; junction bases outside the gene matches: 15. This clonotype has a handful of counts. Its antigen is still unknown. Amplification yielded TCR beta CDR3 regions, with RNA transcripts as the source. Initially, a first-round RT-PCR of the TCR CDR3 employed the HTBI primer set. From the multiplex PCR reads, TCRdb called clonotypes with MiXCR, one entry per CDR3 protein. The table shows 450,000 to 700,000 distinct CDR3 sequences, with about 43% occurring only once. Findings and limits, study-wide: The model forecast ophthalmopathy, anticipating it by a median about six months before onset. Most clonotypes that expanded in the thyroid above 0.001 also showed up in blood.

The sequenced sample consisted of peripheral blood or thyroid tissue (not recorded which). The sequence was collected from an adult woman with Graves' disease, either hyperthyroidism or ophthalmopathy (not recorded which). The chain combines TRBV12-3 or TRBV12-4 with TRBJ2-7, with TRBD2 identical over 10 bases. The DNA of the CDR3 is TGTGCCAGCAGTGAAATCTCTGTGGTAGCGGGAGGAACCTACGAGCAGTACTTC. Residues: CASSEISVVAGGTYEQYF.